This T cell receptor (beta chain) was documented in a study of beta chain features in type 1 diabetes. Findings and limits, study-wide: Type 1 diabetes patients showed a moderate but significant shortening of TCRB CDR3s in all four CD4+ subsets. It was not settled here whether HLA type affects TCRB rearrangement.

Germline CDR1 KGHSH, CDR2 LQKENI. V shed 3 bases and J 7 bases; nucleotides not matched to a gene: 7. The CDR3 extends over 16 amino acids. This clone was seen a few times. Its antigen is not known. What was sequenced were expressed TCRB transcripts, since all of the isolated RNA had been reverse transcribed. Naive, central memory and regulatory T cell samples yielded about 3.57 million reads on average. Sequencing was performed with immunoSEQ multiplex PCR; in TCRdb, only in-frame clones are kept and a portion is missing. The table has about 350,000 clones, about 20% seen once; the top ten hold approximately 0.046%.

This sequence joins TRBV18 and TRBJ1-6; 9 nucleotides match TRBD1. The sequence was collected from a woman between 18 and 29 years old in good health. The sequenced material came from naive CD4+ T cells from blood. DNA for the CDR3: TGTGCCAGCTCACCGTACACAGGGGGCCGGAATTCACCCCTCCACTTT. It codes for CASSPYTGGRNSPLHF.